These 12 T cell receptor beta chains share one sample of origin, sequenced in a study of Tregs in tolerant kidney transplant recipients. Some clones are missing from TCRdb's copy, which holds only in-frame ones; the method was immunoSEQ multiplex PCR. The sample records 4,500 to 7,000 clones, 90% being singletons. No antigens are known for them. This specimen consisted of Tregs from blood cultured with allogeneic cells, obtained before the transplant. These receptors were collected from a human patient who received a combined kidney and bone marrow transplant.

In this sample, this clone turned up a few times. The rearrangement joins TRBV28 to TRBJ1-2; 8 bases agree with TRBD1. The CDR3 has 13 residues. CDR1 is MDHEN, CDR2 SYDVKM, per germline. The junction had 5 bases not matched to a gene; V was cut back by 6 bases and J by 5 bases. The CDR3 loop reads CASRGQGVYGYTF. CDR3 sequence (DNA): TGTGCCAGCAGAGGACAGGGCGTATATGGCTACACCTTC.

As for this clone: The junction differs from germline at one of its ends, possibly a read error. V usage is TRBV6-6 and J usage is TRBJ2-1; possible D gene TRBD1, 6 bases. CDR1 is MNHNY, CDR2 SVGAGI, per germline (reference sequence). The CDR3 is 11 residues long. The DNA of the CDR3 is TGTGCCAGCAGTTCTGCAGGGGAGCGGTTCTTC. Its translation is CASSSAGERFF.

On this clone itself: At one boundary the junction diverges from the germline segment, which might be a read error. The chain links TRBV25-1 to TRBJ2-7; maybe TRBD1 (5 bases). The CDR3 spans 12 residues. Germline V gives CDR1 MGHDK, CDR2 SYGVNS. The CDR3 reads CAPKDRPYGQYF. The DNA for the CDR3 is TGTGCCCCAAAAGACAGACCCTACGGGCAGTACTTC.

The J gene is TRBJ1-3, the V gene TRBV10-3; D is uncertain. Germline V gives CDR1 ENHRY, CDR2 SYGVKD. The CDR3 is 15 amino acids. Trimming pared 0 bases from V and 0 bases from J, leaving 6 bases between. The CDR3 DNA reads TGTGCCATCAGTGAGTCTCAGTTCTCTGGAAACACCATATATTTT. It is translated as CAISESQFSGNTIYF.

The chain recombines TRBV18 with TRBJ2-5; 7 bases agree with TRBD1. CDR1 KGHSH and CDR2 LQKENI come from the germline V gene. This CDR3 is built from 15 residues. Trimming removed 6 bases from V and 1 base from J; junction bases left unmatched: 8. The CDR3, as DNA: TGTGCCAGCTCGTACCGGGGACAGCCCCAAGAGACCCAGTACTTC. Protein sequence: CASSYRGQPQETQYF.

The V and J genes are TRBV10-2 and TRBJ1-6; 9 nucleotides line up with TRBD1. From germline, CDR1 is WSHSY and CDR2 SAAADI. Germline trimming cut 4 bases from V and 4 bases from J; bases unmatched to any gene: 5. The CDR3 consists of 16 residues. The DNA of the CDR3 is TGCGCCAGCAGTGGGACCGGGACAGGGTATAATTCACCCCTCCACTTT. It translates to CASSGTGTGYNSPLHF.

The chain is built from TRBV30 and TRBJ2-1; tentative D call: TRBD2 (5 bases). CDR3 size: 15 residues. V dropped 3 bases and J dropped 0 bases, with 12 bases sitting between them. CDR1 and CDR2 (germline): GTSNPN, SVGIG (reference sequence). This chain's CDR3 is CAWSWRGFSYNEQFF. In DNA, the CDR3 is TGTGCCTGGAGCTGGAGAGGGTTCTCCTACAATGAGCAGTTCTTC.

The chain has TRBV7-2 and TRBJ1-5, with 8 bases aligning to TRBD1. Germline V CDR1 and CDR2: SGHTA, FQGNSA. With 0 bases clipped from V and 4 bases from J, the junction kept 2 bases outside the gene matches. The CDR3 consists of 15 residues. The CDR3 nucleotides are TGTGCCAGCAGCTTAGCGAACAGGGGGAATCAGCCCCAGCATTTT. Protein product: CASSLANRGNQPQHF.

This chain links TRBV6-6 with TRBJ2-1, with 8 bases lining up with TRBD1. In germline, CDR1 is MNHNY, CDR2 SVGAGI (reference sequence). V shed 10 bases and J 2 bases; nucleotides not matched to a gene: 7. There are 14 residues in the CDR3. Here the CDR3 reads CATKGTGAYNEQFF. CDR3 DNA sequence: TGTGCCACCAAAGGGACAGGAGCCTACAATGAGCAGTTCTTC.

V usage is TRBV19 and J usage is TRBJ1-5; D is undetermined. The CDR3 totals 16 residues. Looked up from germline, CDR1 is LNHDA and CDR2 is SQIVND (reference sequence). Trimming took off 2 bases at V and 7 bases at J, with 18 bases between the two ends. This chain's CDR3 is CASSIKSAASYQPQHF. The CDR3 nucleotides read TGTGCCAGTAGTATAAAGTCGGCAGCTTCGTACCAGCCCCAGCATTTT.

The chain recombines TRBV5-1 with TRBJ2-5, with TRBD1 matching 10 bases. Per germline, CDR1 SGHRS and CDR2 YFSETQ. The CDR3 is 15 residues long. V shed 2 bases, J shed 4 bases, and the junction held 5 bases outside the gene matches. CDR3 amino acids: CASSFGQGGPETQYF. DNA for the CDR3: TGCGCCAGCAGCTTCGGACAGGGGGGCCCAGAGACCCAGTACTTC. The whole variable domain, filled in from reference TRBV5-1 and TRBJ2-5, reads KAGVTQTPRYLIKTRGQQVTLSCSPISGHRSVSWYQQTPGQGLQFLFEYFSETQRNKGNFPGRFSGRQFSNSRSEMNVSTLELGDSALYLCASSFGQGGPETQYFGPGTRLLVL.

This chain links TRBV5-1 with TRBJ1-1; D unclear. The CDR3 has 14 amino acids. Germline assignment: CDR1 SGHRS and CDR2 YFSETQ. V lost 2 bases and J 1 base, leaving 9 bases between the germline ends. This chain's CDR3 is CASSFKVTNTEAFF. In DNA form, the CDR3 reads TGCGCCAGCAGCTTTAAGGTTACGAACACTGAAGCTTTCTTT.